The T cell receptor beta chain under discussion was sequenced for a study of blood T cell repertoires in COVID-19. Per germline, CDR1 KGHDR and CDR2 SFDVKD. The CDR3 runs 13 residues. V lost 0 bases, J lost 6 bases, and 8 bases lay in between. In the source study's methods: Amplified reference gene primers provided the basis for estimating nucleated cell counts. Assay: immunoSEQ multiplex PCR; the TCRdb copy retains only in-frame clones and omits some. The DNA gave D and trimming, while V, J and clone size come from that table. Found here are 35,000 to 45,000 clones, approximately 80% of them singletons; the top ten hold about an eighth.

This clonotype originated in a human donor in a cohort sampled during active COVID-19. Sequenced input: peripheral blood. The V call is TRBV24-1, the J call TRBJ2-7, with no clear D. The CDR3 loop is CATSDLTVREQYF. The CDR3 nucleotides are TGTGCCACCAGTGATTTGACAGTACGCGAGCAGTACTTC.